This T cell receptor (beta chain) was documented in a study of blood T cell repertoires in COVID-19 (dated by TCRdb to about 2020). With respect to the entire study: Collaborator samples came from the United States, Italy and Spain and covered acute and convalescent phases of COVID-19. The prospective study material was composed of cDNA or gDNA derived from T cells, B-cell-depleted T cells, or PBMCs. Deeply sampled blood TCRbeta repertoires from subjects exposed to, actively infected with, or recovered from COVID-19 were included in the dataset. The repertoires were made available in a free public database intended to serve as a resource for research on the immune response to SARS-CoV-2. Samples came from the ongoing ImmuneRACE study (first 160 participants) plus 1,254 subjects from 6 global collaborators. Sample metadata almost always included a de-identified subject ID, COVID-19 status, age in years and sex. Where available, HLA class I and class II types were taken from metadata supplied by the sample provider and were not determined by assay-based typing. Summary of the overall study and its limitations: The amount of clinical and demographic metadata varied by source and participant and was provided uncurated.

V drops 3 bases and J drops 5 bases, leaving 14 bases in between. The CDR3 sequence holds 14 residues, the cysteine and phenylalanine included. Of all the DNA, just the CDR3 is kept, 42 bases in frame from base 1. The germline V gene encodes CDR1 SGHRS and CDR2 YFSETQ. About this clone: The antigen this receptor binds is unknown. The sample holds no much larger clone one base away, and base qualities are not on file.

Another Seattle source contributed samples from volunteer blood donors who had recovered from COVID-19. Whole blood was collected in K2EDTA tubes by collaborating institutions according to the institutions' own protocols. For TCRbeta analysis, collaborators shipped samples in one of three forms: frozen whole blood, isolated PBMCs, or DNA extracted from either of those sample types. TCRbeta CDR3 regions were amplified from genomic DNA by means of the immunoSEQ Assay, a bias-controlled multiplex PCR. The authors' analysis ran thus. The number of nucleated cells in each sample was estimated from the amplification of reference gene primers within the assay. To quantify the absolute abundance of each unique TCRbeta CDR3 rearrangement, sequence reads were collapsed and filtered. Productive Simpson clonality was computed per sample as the square root of Simpson's diversity index over productive rearrangements. TCRdb holds this immuneACCESS table with in-frame rearrangements only. Some clones are missing; in checked studies, unresolved V genes explain under half, and the rest has no known cause. That table is the source of V, J and clone size, and D and trimming were worked out from the DNA. A total of approximately 240,000 clones appear in this sample, around 80% of them only once. Jointly, the top ten make up around 1.5% of the sample.

The specimen was peripheral blood. The chain was built from TRBV5-1 and TRBJ2-5, with a tentative D gene TRBD1 over 7 matching bases. The TCR was taken from a middle-aged woman who had recovered from COVID-19. The CDR3 region has the sequence CASSWDSGGETQYF. The DNA reads as follows: TGCGCCAGCAGCTGGGACAGTGGGGGGGAGACCCAGTACTTC.